This TCR beta chain appears in the sequencing data of a study of CD8+CD57+ T cells in acquired aplastic anemia. In patients chosen for sequencing, flow cytometry had shown CD8+CD57+ cell expansion. CDR1 is SGHAT and CDR2 is FQDESV in the germline V gene (reference sequence). V lost 2 bases, J lost 5 bases, and 21 bases lay in between. This CDR3 is 17 amino acids long. Profiling of TCR beta VDJ combinations and CDR3 sequences used genomic DNA as template. TCRdb independently ran MiXCR on the reads; one entry per CDR3 protein. The sample has 150,000 to 180,000 distinct CDR3 sequences, about 48% seen once. Points on this clonotype: Here the CDR3 omits its conserved ending phenylalanine or tryptophan, so a read error is the likely source.

This sequence was found in a human donor with aplastic anemia. The rearrangement links TRBV11-1 to TRBJ1-1, with D unclear. The sequencing input was sorted CD4+, CD8+, or CD8+CD57+ T cells (not recorded which) from PBMCs. CDR3 in amino acids: CASSLSWSPTFGTEAFS. CDR3 bases: TGTGCCAGCAGCTTATCCTGGAGCCCTACTTTTGGGACTGAAGCTTTCTCT.